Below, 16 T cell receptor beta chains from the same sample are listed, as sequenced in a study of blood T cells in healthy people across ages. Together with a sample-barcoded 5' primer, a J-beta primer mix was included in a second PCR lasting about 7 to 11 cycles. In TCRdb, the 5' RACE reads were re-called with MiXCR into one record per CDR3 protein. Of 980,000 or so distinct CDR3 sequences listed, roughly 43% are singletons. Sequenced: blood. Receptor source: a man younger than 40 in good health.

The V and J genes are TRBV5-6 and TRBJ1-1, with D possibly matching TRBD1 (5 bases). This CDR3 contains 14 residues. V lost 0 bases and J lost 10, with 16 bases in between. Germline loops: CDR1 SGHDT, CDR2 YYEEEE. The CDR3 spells CASSLAGASLTAFF. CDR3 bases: TGTGCCAGCAGCTTGGCCGGGGCCTCGCTGACAGCTTTCTTT.

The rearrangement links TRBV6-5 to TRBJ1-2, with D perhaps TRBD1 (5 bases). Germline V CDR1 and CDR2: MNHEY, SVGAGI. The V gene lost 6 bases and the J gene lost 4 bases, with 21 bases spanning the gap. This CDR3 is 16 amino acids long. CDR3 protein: CASSRGDSRVVYGYTF. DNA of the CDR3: TGTGCCAGCAGCCGAGGGGACTCCCGAGTAGTCTATGGCTACACCTTC.

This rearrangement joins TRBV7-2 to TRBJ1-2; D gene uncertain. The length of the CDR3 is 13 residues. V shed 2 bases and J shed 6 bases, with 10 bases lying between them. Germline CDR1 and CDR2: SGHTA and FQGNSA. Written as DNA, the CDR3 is TGTGCCAGCAGCTTACCGCCTGGGGATGGCTACACCTTC. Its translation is CASSLPPGDGYTF.

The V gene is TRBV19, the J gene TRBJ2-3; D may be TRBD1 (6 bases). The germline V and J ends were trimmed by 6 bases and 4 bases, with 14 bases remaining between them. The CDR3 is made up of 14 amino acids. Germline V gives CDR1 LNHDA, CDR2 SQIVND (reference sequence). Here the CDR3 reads CASSTQGFADTQYF. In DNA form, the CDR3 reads TGTGCCAGTAGCACTCAGGGGTTCGCAGATACGCAGTATTTT.

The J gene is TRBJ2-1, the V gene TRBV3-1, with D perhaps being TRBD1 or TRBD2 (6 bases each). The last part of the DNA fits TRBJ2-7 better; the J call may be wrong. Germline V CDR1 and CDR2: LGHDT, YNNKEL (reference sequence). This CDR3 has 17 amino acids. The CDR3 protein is CASRPHGGESSYNEQYF. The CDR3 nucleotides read TGTGCCAGCAGACCGCACGGGGGCGAATCCTCCTACAATGAGCAGTACTTC.

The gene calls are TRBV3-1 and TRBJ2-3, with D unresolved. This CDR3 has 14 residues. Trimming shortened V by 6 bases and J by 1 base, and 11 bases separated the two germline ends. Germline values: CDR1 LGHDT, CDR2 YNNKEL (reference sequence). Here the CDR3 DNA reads TGTGCCAGCAGTCCCCTTGGACGCACAGATACGCAGTATTTT. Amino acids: CASSPLGRTDTQYF.

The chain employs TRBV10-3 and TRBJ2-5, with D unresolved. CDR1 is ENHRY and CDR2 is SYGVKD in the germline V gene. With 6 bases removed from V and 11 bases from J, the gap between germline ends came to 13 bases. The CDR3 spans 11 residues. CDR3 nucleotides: TGTGCCATCAGCGCCGTCGGTGAGCAGTACTTC. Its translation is CAISAVGEQYF.

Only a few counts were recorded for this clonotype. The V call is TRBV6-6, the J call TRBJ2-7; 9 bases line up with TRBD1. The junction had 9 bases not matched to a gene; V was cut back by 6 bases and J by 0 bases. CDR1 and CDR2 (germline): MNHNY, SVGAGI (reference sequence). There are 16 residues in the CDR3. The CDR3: CASRGQGQGFSYEQYF. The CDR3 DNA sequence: TGTGCCAGCAGAGGCCAAGGACAGGGGTTCTCCTACGAGCAGTACTTC.

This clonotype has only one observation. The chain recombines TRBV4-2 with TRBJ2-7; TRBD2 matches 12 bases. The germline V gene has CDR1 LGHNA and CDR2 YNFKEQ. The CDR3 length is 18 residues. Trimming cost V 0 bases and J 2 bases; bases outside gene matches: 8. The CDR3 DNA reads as TGTGCCAGCAGCCAAGATAAACTAGCGGGGGGCAACGCCTACGAGCAGTACTTC. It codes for CASSQDKLAGGNAYEQYF.

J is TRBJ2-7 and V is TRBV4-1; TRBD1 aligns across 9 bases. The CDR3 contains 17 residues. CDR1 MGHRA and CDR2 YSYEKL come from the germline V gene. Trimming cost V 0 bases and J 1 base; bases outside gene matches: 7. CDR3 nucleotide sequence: TGCGCCAGCAGCCAAGACCCCCCTGGGACAGGGTCCTACGAGCAGTACTTC. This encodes CASSQDPPGTGSYEQYF.

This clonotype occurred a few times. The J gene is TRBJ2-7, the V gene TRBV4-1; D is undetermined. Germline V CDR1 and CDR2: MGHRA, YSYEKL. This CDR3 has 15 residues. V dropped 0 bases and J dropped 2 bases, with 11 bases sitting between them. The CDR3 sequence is CASSQDPMITYEQYF. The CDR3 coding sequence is TGCGCCAGCAGCCAAGATCCAATGATAACCTACGAGCAGTACTTC.

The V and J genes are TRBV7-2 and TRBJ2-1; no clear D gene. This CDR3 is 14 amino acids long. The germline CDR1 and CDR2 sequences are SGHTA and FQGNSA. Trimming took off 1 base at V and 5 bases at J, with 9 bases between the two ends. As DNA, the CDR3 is TGTGCCAGCAGCTTAGGGCCATACAACAATGAGCAGTTCTTC. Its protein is CASSLGPYNNEQFF.

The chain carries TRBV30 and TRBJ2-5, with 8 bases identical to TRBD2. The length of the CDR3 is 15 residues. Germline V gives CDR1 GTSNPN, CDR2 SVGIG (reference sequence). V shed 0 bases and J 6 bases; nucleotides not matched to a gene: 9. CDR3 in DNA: TGTGCCTGGAGTGTATCCGGGGGGGCCGCGAAGACCCAGTACTTC. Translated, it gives CAWSVSGGAAKTQYF.

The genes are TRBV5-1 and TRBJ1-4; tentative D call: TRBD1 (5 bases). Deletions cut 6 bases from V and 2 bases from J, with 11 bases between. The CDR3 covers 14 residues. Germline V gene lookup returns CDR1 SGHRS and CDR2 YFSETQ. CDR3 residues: CASKLGRTNEKLFF. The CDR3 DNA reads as TGCGCCAGCAAGCTGGGGCGGACTAATGAAAAACTGTTTTTT.

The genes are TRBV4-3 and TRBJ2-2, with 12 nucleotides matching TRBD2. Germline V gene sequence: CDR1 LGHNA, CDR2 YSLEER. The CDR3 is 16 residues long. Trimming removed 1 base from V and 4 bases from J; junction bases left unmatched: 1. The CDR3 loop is CASSQGTSGVTGELFF. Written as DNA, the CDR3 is TGCGCCAGCAGCCAAGGGACTAGCGGGGTCACCGGGGAGCTGTTTTTT.

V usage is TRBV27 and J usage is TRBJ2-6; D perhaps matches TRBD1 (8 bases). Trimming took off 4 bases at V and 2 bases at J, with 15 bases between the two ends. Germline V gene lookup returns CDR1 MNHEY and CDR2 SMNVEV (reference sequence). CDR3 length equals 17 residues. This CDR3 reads CASSSWTGRAGANVLTF. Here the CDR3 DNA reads TGTGCCAGCAGTTCCTGGACAGGGAGGGCTGGGGCCAACGTCCTGACTTTC.